The 11 T cell receptor beta chains given below trace back to one sample, sequenced in a study of read filtering for tumor transcriptome and immune sequencing. This library used around 400 ng RNA and molecular barcoded adaptors spanning alpha/delta and beta/gamma chains. TCRdb independently ran MiXCR on the reads; one entry per CDR3 protein. The table lists 30,000 to 45,000 distinct CDR3 sequences, approximately 14% of them singletons. The specimen was a population of CD138-negative cells sorted from bone marrow. These receptors originate from a donor aged 40 or older with multiple myeloma.

The V gene is TRBV12-3 or TRBV12-4, the J gene TRBJ1-4; no definite D call. This CDR3 is built from 16 residues. V was trimmed by 6 bases and J by 0 bases, leaving 14 bases between them. CDR3 DNA sequence: TGTGCCAGCAGGCCTGCGGCTGGGGCAACTAATGAAAAACTGTTTTTT. Translated: CASRPAAGATNEKLFF.

This clonotype was found many times. The V and J genes are TRBV20-1 and TRBJ1-4; D is uncertain. Germline V gives CDR1 DFQATT, CDR2 SNEGSKA (reference sequence). The length of the CDR3 is 16 residues. Trimming removed 2 bases at V and 7 bases at J, with 20 bases between. The CDR3 spells CSARPRGDPLSEKLFF. CDR3 DNA sequence: TGCAGTGCTAGACCACGAGGAGATCCCCTTTCTGAAAAACTGTTTTTT.

This clonotype was seen more than once but under ten times. The V and J genes are TRBV4-1 and TRBJ2-1, with 10 bases that match TRBD2. The junction had 7 bases not matched to a gene; V was cut back by 1 base and J by 4 bases. Germline V CDR1 and CDR2: MGHRA, YSYEKL. This CDR3 region has 17 residues. The CDR3 DNA sequence: TGCGCCAGCAGCCAAGTAACTAGCGGGATGGGGTACAATGAGCAGTTCTTC. It is translated as CASSQVTSGMGYNEQFF.

Many counts were recorded for this clonotype. The chain uses TRBV6-5 and TRBJ2-6; D unresolved. Germline CDR1 reads MNHEY; CDR2 reads SVGAGI. The V end was cut by 2 bases, the J end by 2 bases, with 4 bases between. The CDR3 is 14 residues long. The CDR3 reads CASSYGPGANVLTF. As DNA, the CDR3 is TGTGCCAGCAGTTACGGGCCTGGGGCCAACGTCCTGACTTTC.

This clonotype was observed many times. This chain connects TRBV20-1 to TRBJ2-1; 16 positions match TRBD2. Germline values: CDR1 DFQATT, CDR2 SNEGSKA (reference sequence). J gave up 0 bases and V 5 bases, and 7 bases lay outside the gene matches. The CDR3 length is 18 residues. The CDR3 loop reads CSAPGLAGGESSYNEQFF. The CDR3 DNA sequence: TGCAGTGCTCCGGGACTAGCGGGAGGGGAGAGCTCCTACAATGAGCAGTTCTTC.

This clonotype was found many times. This CDR3 reads CSARDGQREMGEQFF. CDR3 DNA: TGCAGTGCTAGAGATGGGCAGCGGGAGATGGGTGAGCAGTTCTTC. This chain links TRBV20-1 with TRBJ2-1; TRBD2 matches at 8 bases. The germline gives CDR1 DFQATT, CDR2 SNEGSKA (reference sequence). The CDR3 totals 15 residues. J was trimmed by 9 bases and V by 0 bases; bases with no gene match: 10.

This clonotype was recorded once. Given a far larger clone just one base away, this is likely a sequencing read error. V is TRBV7-9 and J is TRBJ2-1; 14 bases agree with TRBD2. Germline V gene data show CDR1 as SEHNR and CDR2 as FQNEAQ (reference sequence). This CDR3 has 16 amino acids. In DNA, the CDR3 is TGTGCCAGCAGCTTAGAGGGGACTAGCGGGAGAAATGGGCAGTTCTTC. Amino acid sequence: CASSLEGTSGRNGQFF. Full variable domain (missing parts from reference TRBV7-9 and TRBJ2-1): DTGVSQNPRHKITKRGQNVTFRCDPISEHNRLYWYRQTLGQGPEFLTYFQNEAQLEKSRLLSDRFSAERPKGSFSTLEIQRTEQGDSAMYLCASSLEGTSGRNGQFFGPGTRLTVL.

The table lists this clonotype with many counts. The CDR3: CASSEEGMWGYEQYF. Here the CDR3 DNA reads TGTGCCAGCAGTGAAGAGGGTATGTGGGGCTACGAGCAGTACTTC. V and J are TRBV6-1 and TRBJ2-7; D is uncertain. Germline V gene data show CDR1 as MNHNS and CDR2 as SASEGT. V lost 1 base and J 3 bases, leaving 13 bases between the germline ends. The CDR3 has 15 amino acids.

This clonotype was seen many times. The V call is TRBV20-1, the J call TRBJ2-7, with 8 bases identical to TRBD1. Trimming took 6 bases from V and 0 from J; bases not matched to a gene: 7. The CDR3 is 14 amino acids. The germline V gene has CDR1 DFQATT and CDR2 SNEGSKA (reference sequence). The CDR3 nucleotides are TGCAGTGCGAGGACAGGGAAATCCTCCTACGAGCAGTACTTC. It translates to CSARTGKSSYEQYF.

The table lists this clonotype with many counts. The chain combines TRBV9 with TRBJ2-3; no clear D. This CDR3 has 15 amino acids. V was trimmed by 2 bases and J by 6 bases, leaving 16 bases between them. Germline V gives CDR1 SGDLS, CDR2 YYNGEE. Written as DNA, the CDR3 is TGTGCCAGCAGCGTTAGATCTAAGGAAGCGGATACGCAGTATTTT. As protein: CASSVRSKEADTQYF.

The V call is TRBV19, the J call TRBJ1-5, with D maybe TRBD1 (5 bases). Germline V gene sequence: CDR1 LNHDA, CDR2 SQIVND (reference sequence). The CDR3 covers 16 residues. V was clipped by 3 bases and J by 1 base, with 13 bases between them. The CDR3 reads CASSIRPGLSNQPQHF. The CDR3 bases are TGTGCCAGTAGTATCCGCCCGGGGCTAAGCAATCAGCCCCAGCATTTT.